These 17 T cell receptor beta chains came from one sample sequenced in a study of blood T cell repertoires in COVID-19 (dated by TCRdb to 2019 to 2021). Preparation of the library involved the immunoSEQ multiplex PCR assay. The table comes from immuneACCESS by way of TCRdb, which keeps in-frame sequences with V and J called. Part of the clones is missing from these tables; in studies checked, under half for an unresolved V gene and the rest for unknown reasons. This sample lists 200,000 or so clones; 89% were detected once. About 6.5% of the sample is taken by the ten largest. The sequenced sample consisted of peripheral blood. These receptors were taken from a man aged 55-75 years who had recovered from COVID-19.

The rearrangement uses TRBV27 and TRBJ2-3; 10 bases map to TRBD2. The V segment lost 3 bases and the J segment 3 bases; nucleotides outside the gene matches: 9. In germline, CDR1 is MNHEY, CDR2 SMNVEV (reference sequence). CDR3 size: 17 residues. The CDR3 nucleotides read TGTGCCAGCAGTTTGAAGGCGACTAGCGGGCTTACAGATACGCAGTATTTT. This sequence encodes CASSLKATSGLTDTQYF.

The chain links TRBV12-2 to TRBJ1-2. TRBV12-2 corresponds to a pseudogene. The CDR3 length is 15 residues. In DNA, the CDR3 is TGTGCAAGTCGCTCAGTATTTAGCGCAGACTATGGCTACACCTTC. As protein: CASRSVFSADYGYTF.

The chain combines TRBV11-2 with TRBJ2-7; 8 bases are a match to TRBD1. Unmatched junction bases numbered 6, after V lost 2 bases and J lost 6 bases. In germline, CDR1 is SGHAT, CDR2 FQNNGV. The CDR3 has 14 residues. The CDR3 DNA reads TGTGCCAGCAGCTTAAGGCAGGGGGCAGTCGAGCAGTACTTC. It translates to CASSLRQGAVEQYF.

This rearrangement joins TRBV3-1 (or the pseudogene TRBV3-2) to TRBJ1-1; D gene uncertain. The CDR3 sequence is 12 residues long. Germline CDR1 and CDR2: LGHDT and YNNKEL (reference sequence). V was trimmed by 3 bases and J by 5 bases, leaving 7 bases between them. The CDR3 reads CASSHLLTEAFF. The DNA for the CDR3 is TGTGCCAGCAGCCACCTCTTGACTGAAGCTTTCTTT.

The chain carries TRBV5-1 and TRBJ2-7, with TRBD2 identical over 14 bases. The junction had 6 bases not matched to a gene; V was cut back by 4 bases and J by 3 bases. This CDR3 region has 16 residues. Germline assignment: CDR1 SGHRS and CDR2 YFSETQ. Written as DNA, the CDR3 is TGCGCCAGCAGCCTGACTAGCGGGGGGGCTTACTACGAGCAGTACTTC. It translates to CASSLTSGGAYYEQYF.

The chain links TRBV6-5 to TRBJ2-7; D may be TRBD1 (6 bases). Germline CDR1 MNHEY, CDR2 SVGAGI. V lost 9 bases and J 4 bases, leaving 13 bases between the germline ends. The CDR3 extends over 12 amino acids. The CDR3 is CASKFTGYEQYF. The CDR3 region has the DNA TGTGCCAGTAAATTCACAGGGTACGAGCAGTACTTC.

The genes are TRBV9 and TRBJ1-2; no definite D call. The germline CDR1 and CDR2 sequences are SGDLS and YYNGEE. This CDR3 contains 15 residues. The V and J ends lost 3 bases and 0 bases respectively, with 12 bases between them. The CDR3 DNA reads TGTGCCAGCAGCGGGCGAGGCAGATCTAACTATGGCTACACCTTC. The encoded protein is CASSGRGRSNYGYTF.

The chain combines TRBV27 with TRBJ1-2; TRBD1 agrees at 11 bases. Germline CDR1 reads MNHEY; CDR2 reads SMNVEV (reference sequence). The V and J ends lost 7 bases and 8 bases, in that order; junction bases with no gene match: 15. The CDR3 covers 16 residues. This CDR3 is CASTLGRGQGAQGYTF. The DNA of the CDR3 is TGTGCCAGCACCCTAGGGCGAGGACAGGGGGCTCAAGGCTACACCTTC.

The chain couples TRBV7-2 to TRBJ2-1; D is possibly TRBD2 (6 bases). V gave up 10 bases and J gave up 1 base, with 17 bases separating them. The CDR3 has 15 residues. Germline lookup yields CDR1 SGHTA and CDR2 FQGNSA. The CDR3 DNA follows: TGTGCCAACGCTGCGGGTGGGGGGTCCTACAATGAGCAGTTCTTC. Its translation: CANAAGGGSYNEQFF.

The chain is built from TRBV6-5 and TRBJ2-3, with a possible D match to TRBD2 (5 bases). Germline CDR1 and CDR2: MNHEY and SVGAGI. Trimming stripped 5 bases from V and 4 bases from J, with 16 bases between. The CDR3 runs to 15 residues. The CDR3 reads CASSPRRSRPDTQYF. The CDR3 region has the DNA TGTGCCAGCAGTCCACGGAGGAGCCGCCCAGATACGCAGTATTTT.

The rearrangement uses TRBV6-5 and TRBJ1-1; 7 bases line up with TRBD1. CDR1 is MNHEY and CDR2 is SVGAGI in the germline V gene. CDR3 length equals 14 residues. V shed 5 bases, J shed 4 bases, and the junction held 7 bases outside the gene matches. The CDR3 sequence is CASSKTRQGTEAFF. CDR3 bases: TGTGCCAGCAGTAAAACCAGACAGGGCACTGAAGCTTTCTTT.

The rearrangement uses TRBV19 and TRBJ1-5; 8 bases are shared with TRBD1. V was pared by 7 bases and J by 3 bases, with 8 bases of the junction left unmatched. Germline CDR1 and CDR2: LNHDA and SQIVND (reference sequence). The length of the CDR3 is 15 residues. The CDR3 sequence is CASKVRTGFNQPQHF. The CDR3 DNA is TGTGCCAGTAAAGTAAGGACAGGGTTCAATCAGCCCCAGCATTTT.

The V and J genes are TRBV18 and TRBJ2-5; 8 bases align to TRBD1. Germline V CDR1 and CDR2: KGHSH, LQKENI. Trimming at V came to 2 bases and at J to 2 bases, leaving 4 bases not matched to a gene. The CDR3 runs 15 residues. The CDR3 loop reads CASSPGQGGQETQYF. The DNA of the CDR3 is TGTGCCAGCTCACCAGGACAGGGTGGGCAAGAGACCCAGTACTTC.

The count of this clone is one. V usage is TRBV5-1 and J usage is TRBJ2-1; 8 bases align to TRBD2. V dropped 2 bases and J dropped 3; count of bases not matched to a gene: 4. The CDR3 covers 15 residues. Germline assignment: CDR1 SGHRS and CDR2 YFSETQ. CDR3 sequence (DNA): TGCGCCAGCAGCTTCTTAGCGGGGCTCTACAATGAGCAGTTCTTC. Protein product: CASSFLAGLYNEQFF. Complete variable domain (other parts from reference TRBV5-1 and TRBJ2-1): KAGVTQTPRYLIKTRGQQVTLSCSPISGHRSVSWYQQTPGQGLQFLFEYFSETQRNKGNFPGRFSGRQFSNSRSEMNVSTLELGDSALYLCASSFLAGLYNEQFFGPGTRLTVL.

The V and J genes are TRBV6-5 and TRBJ2-4, with TRBD1 matching 8 bases. Germline CDR1 is MNHEY and CDR2 is SVGAGI. Trimming took 5 bases from V and 8 from J; bases not matched to a gene: 5. CDR3 size: 13 residues. The DNA of the CDR3 is TGTGCCAGCAGTAACGACAGGGGAGACATTCAGTACTTC. It translates to CASSNDRGDIQYF.

This clone was observed a single time. The rearrangement joins TRBV20-1 to TRBJ2-7, with 8 bases fitting TRBD2. This CDR3 contains 15 residues. Germline V lookup: CDR1 DFQATT, CDR2 SNEGSKA (reference sequence). After removal of 3 bases from V and 3 bases from J, the junction contained 10 bases not matched to a gene. CDR3 DNA: TGCAGTGCTAGTCCAATCGGGGGGGGAGTCTACGAGCAGTACTTC. This codes for CSASPIGGGVYEQYF.

V and J are TRBV5-1 and TRBJ1-1, with TRBD1 as a possible D gene (6 bases). The CDR3 consists of 14 residues. Deletions cut 4 bases from V and 1 base from J, with 11 bases between. Germline assignment: CDR1 SGHRS and CDR2 YFSETQ. The CDR3 coding sequence is TGCGCCAGCAGCCGAACGGGACAGAACACTGAAGCTTTCTTT. Its translation is CASSRTGQNTEAFF.